This T cell receptor beta chain was identified during a study of STAT3 mutations in large granular lymphocyte leukemia (dated by TCRdb to about 2019). Turning to the overall study: In roughly half of the longitudinally sequenced T-LGLL patients, canonical activating STAT3 mutations were detected. More than half of T-LGLL patients received one or more immunosuppressive therapy regimens, with hematologic response in 40% of those treated. Serial deep sequencing of TCRbeta CDR3 and STAT3 was performed in patients with T-cell large granular lymphocyte leukemia to reconstruct clonal hierarchy and dynamics. Eighteen representative T-LGLL cases were selected from an initial cohort of roughly 210 LGL patients for longitudinal TCRbeta and STAT3 sequencing. As controls, the study also included longitudinal sequencing of a couple of patients with natural killer LGL leukemia. Each patient was sequenced at an average of about 4 time points, ranging from 2 to 8 samplings.

An Illumina MiSeq was used to sequence the TCRbeta libraries, yielding an average of approximately 40,000 productive templates per sample. TCRbeta CDR3 libraries were generated with the immunoSEQ assay using multiplex PCR amplification. In the paper's pipeline: Repertoire diversity was calculated as previously defined, and values close to 0 indicated extremely monoclonal samples. TCRdb limited this immuneACCESS table to in-frame rearrangements with V and J called. A share of clones is missing; checked studies link under half to unresolved V genes, and the rest is unexplained. D and trimming were read from the DNA, whereas the V and J calls and clone size are those reported in that table. In all, the sample holds about 42,000 clones, and about 81% of those were seen once. 0.43% of the sample is taken by the ten largest. DNA was extracted from blood mononuclear cells, and the same DNA was used for both TCR and STAT3 sequencing.

What the work shows at the level of the full study, not this receptor alone: Variable intervals between samplings and differing treatment regimens complicated linking therapy response to changes in TCR clonal burden. Since codominant clonotypes persisted in some patients, a small but highly pathogenic clone may have gone undetected. At least one immunodominant TCRbeta clonotype was present in every T-LGLL patient, and multiple immunodominant subclonotypes appeared in about half of the T-LGLL patients. In several patients, dominant TCR clone burden exceeded STAT3 mutant burden, suggesting STAT3 mutation arose secondarily within a pre-expanded clone. TCR clonotype switching after therapy was observed in 6 of 18 patients, and all newly emerging clones were found to be STAT3 wild type. Because no samples were available when a clone first appeared, clonal expansion had to be inferred from samplings taken at other points.

This clone was seen only a few times. It has no known antigen specificity. One base away there is no much larger clone; base qualities are not given. The CDR3, from cysteine to phenylalanine, totals 11 residues. Kept here is only the CDR3 DNA, which spans 33 bases and is read in frame from base 1. From the germline V gene (reference sequence), CDR1 is SEHNR and CDR2 is FQNEAQ. V lost 6 bases and J lost 11 bases; the stretch between them is 13 bases long. The TCR originated in a human donor with T large granular lymphocyte leukemia. Some clones in this sample may be carry-over from other donors' samples. What was sequenced was PBMCs. This receptor chain uses TRBV7-9 and TRBJ1-1; no D segment can be confidently identified. Here is the DNA: TGTGCCAGCAGTCAAGCGGGGTCGGCTTTCTTT. Its protein product is CASSQAGSAFF.